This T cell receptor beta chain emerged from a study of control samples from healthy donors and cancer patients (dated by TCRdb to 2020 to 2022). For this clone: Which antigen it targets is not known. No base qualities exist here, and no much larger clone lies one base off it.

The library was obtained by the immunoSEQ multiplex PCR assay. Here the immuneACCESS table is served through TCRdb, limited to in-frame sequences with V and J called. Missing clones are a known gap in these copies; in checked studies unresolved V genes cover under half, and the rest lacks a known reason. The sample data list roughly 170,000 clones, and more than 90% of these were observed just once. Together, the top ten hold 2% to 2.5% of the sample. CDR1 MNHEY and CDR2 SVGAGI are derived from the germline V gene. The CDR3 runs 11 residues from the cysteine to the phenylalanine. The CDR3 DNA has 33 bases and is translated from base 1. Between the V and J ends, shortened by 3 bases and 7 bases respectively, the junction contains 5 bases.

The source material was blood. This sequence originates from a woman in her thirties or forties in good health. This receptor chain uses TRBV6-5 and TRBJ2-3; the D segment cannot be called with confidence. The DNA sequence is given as TGTGCCAGCAGTTATGGAAATACGCAGTATTTT. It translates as CASSYGNTQYF.